This entry lists 16 T cell receptor beta chains sequenced from one sample in a study of CD8 T cells in Susac syndrome. With random hexamers, reverse transcription was performed on about 0.45 to 1 ug of RNA. TCRdb recomputed calls from the immunoSEQ multiplex PCR reads with MiXCR, one row per CDR3 protein. The sample gives hundreds of thousands of distinct CDR3 sequences, more than 80% of which show up once; more than 0.09% is in the top ten. Sequencing was performed on CD8+ T cells from PBMCs. Source of these receptors: a human donor with multiple sclerosis.

The J gene is TRBJ1-4, the V gene TRBV19, with D unresolved. V shed 4 bases and J shed 5 bases, with 17 bases lying between them. Per the germline V gene, CDR1 is LNHDA and CDR2 is SQIVND (reference sequence). CDR3 length: 16 residues. The CDR3 sequence: CASSRPLGGPNEKLFF. CDR3 nucleotide sequence: TGTGCCAGTAGTAGGCCCCTGGGTGGGCCCAATGAAAAACTGTTTTTT.

This clonotype has a count of ten or more. The rearrangement uses TRBV7-9 and TRBJ1-1; D gene unclear. CDR1 SEHNR and CDR2 FQNEAQ come from the germline V gene (reference sequence). The CDR3 length is 13 residues. V gave up 5 bases and J gave up 0 bases, with 7 bases separating them. The CDR3 region has the DNA TGTGCCAGCAGCCCTGGATTGAACACTGAAGCTTTCTTT. This translates into CASSPGLNTEAFF.

This chain joins TRBV6-1 and TRBJ1-1, with D unclear. V lost 0 bases and J 14 bases, leaving 13 bases between the germline ends. The CDR3 extends over 12 amino acids. The germline V gene has CDR1 MNHNS and CDR2 SASEGT. CDR3 residues: CASSEAGDGPFF. The CDR3 nucleotides are TGTGCCAGCAGTGAAGCTGGAGACGGACCCTTCTTT.

The CDR3 protein is CASSIRDREYEQYF. The CDR3, as DNA: TGTGCCAGCAGCATTAGGGACAGGGAGTACGAGCAGTACTTC. V gene TRBV5-4 combines with J gene TRBJ2-7; 9 bases line up with TRBD1. Germline assignment: CDR1 SGHNT and CDR2 YYREEE (reference sequence). This CDR3 spans 14 amino acids. V shed 4 bases and J 4 bases; nucleotides not matched to a gene: 6.

Comment on this clonotype: The junction differs from germline at one of its ends, possibly a read error. This chain joins TRBV4-2 and TRBJ2-1, with a possible D match to TRBD1 (5 bases). This CDR3 has 15 residues. Looked up from germline, CDR1 is LGHNA and CDR2 is YNFKEQ. CDR3 coding DNA: TGTGCCAGCAGCCAAGATCGTGCAGGGAACAATAAGCAGTTCTTC. Its translation is CASSQDRAGNNKQFF.

V gene TRBV15 combines with J gene TRBJ2-1; TRBD1 matches 7 bases. The CDR3 loop spans 15 amino acids. CDR1 and CDR2 from the germline V gene are LNHNV and YYDKDF (reference sequence). The trim removed 5 bases at V and 0 bases at J, leaving 4 bases unmatched. CDR3 nucleotide sequence: TGTGCCACCAGCCGACGACAGGGCTCCTACAATGAGCAGTTCTTC. This codes for CATSRRQGSYNEQFF.

Here the CDR3 reads CASSQDWIRHNEQFF. CDR3 nucleotides: TGTGCCAGCAGCCAAGATTGGATCAGACACAATGAGCAGTTCTTC. The chain is built from TRBV14 and TRBJ2-1; D gene uncertain. V dropped 0 bases and J dropped 5 bases, with 11 bases sitting between them. Germline V lookup: CDR1 SGHDN, CDR2 FVKESK. CDR3 length equals 15 residues. The variable domain in full, with the rest retrieved from reference TRBV14 and TRBJ2-1, is EAGVTQFPSHSVIEKGQTVTLRCDPISGHDNLYWYRRVMGKEIKFLLHFVKESKQDESGMPNNRFLAERTGGTYSTLKVQPAELEDSGVYFCASSQDWIRHNEQFFGPGTRLTVL.

This chain's CDR3 is CASSSGTGSDYEQYF. The CDR3 DNA reads as TGTGCCAGCAGCTCCGGGACAGGATCTGACTACGAGCAGTACTTC. The chain couples TRBV13 to TRBJ2-7, with TRBD1 identical over 8 bases. J lost 3 bases, V lost 4 bases, and 8 bases had no gene match. This CDR3 has 15 residues. The V gene's germline CDR1 is PRHDT and CDR2 FYEKMQ (reference sequence).

This chain connects TRBV30 to TRBJ1-5; 9 bases fit TRBD1. Per the germline V gene, CDR1 is GTSNPN and CDR2 is SVGIG (reference sequence). The CDR3 loop spans 18 amino acids. V lost 4 bases and J lost 2; bases outside the gene matches: 15. The CDR3 DNA reads TGTGCCTGGAAAACCTCGGGACAGGGCCCTTGGGGCAATCAGCCCCAGCATTTT. Translation gives CAWKTSGQGPWGNQPQHF.

The chain is built from TRBV30 and TRBJ1-1; no reliable D call. The germline V gene has CDR1 GTSNPN and CDR2 SVGIG (reference sequence). With 3 bases removed from V and 1 base from J, the gap between germline ends came to 6 bases. The CDR3 covers 12 residues. The CDR3 DNA follows: TGTGCCTGGAGACATCAGAACACTGAAGCTTTCTTT. This sequence encodes CAWRHQNTEAFF.

The chain couples TRBV19 to TRBJ2-7; either TRBD1 or TRBD2 may fit D (6 bases each). CDR1 and CDR2 (germline): LNHDA, SQIVND (reference sequence). V was cut by 4 bases and J by 5 bases, with 18 bases left in between. This CDR3 has 15 residues. The CDR3 is CASSNHREVPNEQYF. The CDR3 DNA follows: TGTGCCAGTAGTAATCACAGGGAGGTACCTAACGAGCAGTACTTC. The whole variable domain, remainder taken from reference TRBV19 and TRBJ2-7, is DGGITQSPKYLFRKEGQNVTLSCEQNLNHDAMYWYRQDPGQGLRLIYYSQIVNDFQKGDIAEGYSVSREKKESFPLTVTSAQKNPTAFYLCASSNHREVPNEQYFGPGTRLTVT.

The chain employs TRBV11-2 and TRBJ2-1, with D possibly matching TRBD2 (5 bases). The CDR3 totals 15 residues. Trimming took off 2 bases at V and 8 bases at J, with 16 bases between the two ends. The V gene's germline CDR1 is SGHAT and CDR2 FQNNGV. The CDR3 region has the DNA TGTGCCAGCAGCTTAAGTGGAGGCCGTTTGGATGAGCAGTTCTTC. This gives the protein CASSLSGGRLDEQFF.

This clonotype was picked up one time. V is TRBV20-1 and J is TRBJ2-7; D is uncertain. The CDR3 spans 13 residues. Germline V lookup: CDR1 DFQATT, CDR2 SNEGSKA (reference sequence). V lost 3 bases and J lost 7, with 16 bases in between. CDR3 sequence: CSASSGPEREQYF. The CDR3 region has the DNA TGCAGTGCTAGTTCAGGACCGGAGAGGGAGCAGTACTTC.

The chain combines TRBV11-2 with TRBJ1-2; D is ambiguous. Trimming took off 5 bases at V and 4 bases at J, with 11 bases between the two ends. Germline V gene data show CDR1 as SGHAT and CDR2 as FQNNGV. The CDR3 runs to 13 residues. The CDR3 DNA is TGTGCCAGCAGCATCATGGACGGCTATGGCTACACCTTC. Its translation: CASSIMDGYGYTF.

V gene TRBV10-3 combines with J gene TRBJ2-1, with TRBD2 matching 14 bases. CDR1 is ENHRY and CDR2 is SYGVKD in the germline V gene. J lost 7 bases, V lost 3 bases, and 14 bases had no gene match. There are 19 residues in the CDR3. CDR3 sequence reads: CAISDSPGLAGERRNEQFF. The CDR3 nucleotides are TGTGCCATCAGTGATTCCCCGGGACTAGCGGGAGAGAGGAGGAATGAGCAGTTCTTC.

This clonotype was detected a few times. This chain connects TRBV12-3 or TRBV12-4 to TRBJ2-7; 7 bases are a match to TRBD2. With 6 bases clipped from V and 2 bases from J, the junction kept 4 bases outside the gene matches. The CDR3 totals 13 residues. CDR3 sequence: CASSLTSPYEQYF. CDR3 nucleotide sequence: TGTGCCAGCAGCCTGACTAGCCCCTACGAGCAGTACTTC.